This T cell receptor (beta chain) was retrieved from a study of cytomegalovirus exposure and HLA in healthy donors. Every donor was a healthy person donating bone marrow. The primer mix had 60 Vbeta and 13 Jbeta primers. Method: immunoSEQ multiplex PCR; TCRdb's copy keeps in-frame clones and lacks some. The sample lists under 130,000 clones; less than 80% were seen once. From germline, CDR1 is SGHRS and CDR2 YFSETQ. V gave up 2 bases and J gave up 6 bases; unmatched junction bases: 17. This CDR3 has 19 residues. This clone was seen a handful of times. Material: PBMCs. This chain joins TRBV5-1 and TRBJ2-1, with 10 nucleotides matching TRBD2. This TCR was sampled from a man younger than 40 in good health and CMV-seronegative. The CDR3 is CASSLIVASGGGPGNEQFF. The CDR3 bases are TGCGCCAGCAGCTTAATCGTCGCTAGCGGGGGAGGGCCGGGCAATGAGCAGTTCTTC.